This TCR beta chain was recorded in a study of control samples from healthy donors and cancer patients. Germline lookup yields CDR1 KGHDR and CDR2 SFDVKD. The junction had 7 bases not matched to a gene; V was cut back by 4 bases and J by 8 bases. The CDR3 is 15 amino acids. Assay used: immunoSEQ multiplex PCR; TCRdb lists only in-frame clones, some missing. Among more than 95,000 clones listed, roughly 80% were seen once. A few counts support this clone. This chain connects TRBV24-1 to TRBJ1-4, with 9 bases aligning to TRBD1. Sequencing was carried out using blood. The sequence was obtained from a woman between 50 and 59 years old in good health. DNA for the CDR3: TGTGCCACCAGTGAAGAGGACAGGGGCAGGGAAAAACTGTTTTTT. Translation gives CATSEEDRGREKLFF.